A single sample is the source of the 25 T cell receptor beta chains below, sequenced in a study of long-term antiretroviral therapy in people with HIV (dated 2022 in TCRdb). The immunoSEQ hsTCRB v3.0 assay was used at survey level resolution for TRB variable region sequencing. TCRdb holds this immuneACCESS table with in-frame rearrangements only. Some clones are missing; in checked studies, unresolved V genes explain under half, and the rest has no known cause. A total of 20,000 to 30,000 clones appear in this sample, around 80% of them only once. 9% to 10% of the sample belongs to the ten largest clones. The specimen was unsorted PBMCs, collected 1.2 years after starting antiretroviral therapy. Receptors were obtained from a woman in her thirties or forties with HIV.

V usage is TRBV14 and J usage is TRBJ2-5; possible D gene TRBD2, 6 bases. Germline CDR1 is SGHDN and CDR2 is FVKESK. V shed 4 bases and J shed 0 bases, with 9 bases lying between them. CDR3 length equals 14 residues. The CDR3 loop is CASSRLEYQETQYF. Written as DNA, the CDR3 is TGTGCCAGCAGCCGACTAGAATACCAAGAGACCCAGTACTTC.

The J gene is TRBJ2-2, the V gene TRBV5-1; D is undetermined. Deletions cut 7 bases from V and 0 bases from J, with 7 bases between. From germline, CDR1 is SGHRS and CDR2 YFSETQ. This CDR3 has 13 residues. CDR3 DNA sequence: TGCGCCAGCGGGTTCCCGAACACCGGGGAGCTGTTTTTT. Its protein product is CASGFPNTGELFF.

The V call is TRBV18, the J call TRBJ1-1; D perhaps matches TRBD1 (5 bases). The V end lost 3 bases, the J end lost 3 bases, and 8 bases lay between the germline ends. Germline assignment: CDR1 KGHSH and CDR2 LQKENI. The CDR3 covers 13 residues. CDR3 amino acids: CASSPSGDTEAFF. The CDR3 DNA follows: TGTGCCAGCTCACCCTCGGGGGACACTGAAGCTTTCTTT.

The sample holds a few counts of this clone. The chain uses TRBV7-9 and TRBJ1-5, with TRBD1 identical over 7 bases. V lost 4 bases and J lost 6; bases outside the gene matches: 6. CDR3 length: 14 residues. Per germline, CDR1 SEHNR and CDR2 FQNEAQ (reference sequence). The CDR3 region is CASSSQGFGQPQHF. CDR3 nucleotides: TGTGCCAGCAGCTCACAGGGGTTCGGTCAGCCCCAGCATTTT.

This chain joins TRBV6-5 and TRBJ2-6; 7 bases agree with TRBD1. The ends lost 7 bases at V and 4 bases at J; junction bases unmatched: 7. The CDR3 has 15 amino acids. Germline V gene lookup returns CDR1 MNHEY and CDR2 SVGAGI. This CDR3 reads CASTRQGTGANVLTF. The DNA of the CDR3 is TGTGCCAGCACCAGACAGGGTACAGGGGCCAACGTCCTGACTTTC.

The DNA of the CDR3 is TGTGCCAGCAGCTTAGGGGGGGTCCCCTACAATGAGCAGTTCTTC. Its protein is CASSLGGVPYNEQFF. The chain combines TRBV11-2 with TRBJ2-1, with a weak D call TRBD2 (6 bases). CDR1 SGHAT and CDR2 FQNNGV come from the germline V gene. Trimming shortened V by 1 base and J by 2 bases, and 9 bases separated the two germline ends. This CDR3 spans 15 amino acids.

This rearrangement joins TRBV7-7 to TRBJ2-1, with D unresolved. V lost 1 base and J lost 0, with 10 bases in between. This CDR3 has 16 amino acids. From germline, CDR1 is SSHAT and CDR2 FNYEAQ (reference sequence). CDR3: CASSLEAHSSYNEQFF. In DNA, the CDR3 is TGTGCCAGCAGCTTAGAAGCGCATAGCTCCTACAATGAGCAGTTCTTC.

V and J are TRBV6-5 and TRBJ1-2; 8 bases map to TRBD1. Trimming removed 4 bases from V and 8 bases from J; junction bases left unmatched: 9. CDR1 MNHEY and CDR2 SVGAGI come from the germline V gene. This CDR3 comprises 14 residues. CDR3 amino acids: CASSWSGGWRGYTF. In DNA, the CDR3 is TGTGCCAGCAGTTGGTCAGGGGGCTGGAGAGGCTACACCTTC.

The chain carries TRBV27 and TRBJ1-2; a possible D gene is TRBD1 (6 bases). Trimming removed 0 bases from V and 6 bases from J, with 17 bases in between. The CDR3 covers 16 residues. Germline lookup yields CDR1 MNHEY and CDR2 SMNVEV (reference sequence). The CDR3 protein is CASSLSIAGAPNGYTF. DNA for the CDR3: TGTGCCAGCAGTTTATCCATCGCAGGGGCGCCCAATGGCTACACCTTC.

The sample holds one count of this clone. CDR3 protein: CASSAGGYEQYF. CDR3 nucleotide sequence: TGTGCCAGCAGTGCAGGGGGATACGAGCAGTACTTC. This rearrangement joins TRBV14 to TRBJ2-7; 7 positions agree with TRBD1. Germline-derived CDR1 and CDR2 are SGHDN and FVKESK. The CDR3 sequence is 12 residues long. The V and J ends lost 6 bases and 4 bases, in that order; junction bases with no gene match: 3. The whole variable domain, remainder taken from reference TRBV14 and TRBJ2-7, is EAGVTQFPSHSVIEKGQTVTLRCDPISGHDNLYWYRRVMGKEIKFLLHFVKESKQDESGMPNNRFLAERTGGTYSTLKVQPAELEDSGVYFCASSAGGYEQYFGPGTRLTVT.

Only one count was recorded for this clone. V and J are TRBV21-1 and TRBJ2-3; TRBD1, the D gene given by the table, was not confirmed from the DNA. TRBV21-1 constitutes a pseudogene. The CDR3 loop spans 14 amino acids. The CDR3 DNA follows: TGTGCCAGCAGTGCGACAGGGGGGGGAGATACGCAGTATTTT. Protein product: CASSATGGGDTQYF.

J is TRBJ2-1 and V is TRBV5-4, with D perhaps matching TRBD2 (6 bases). Germline assignment: CDR1 SGHNT and CDR2 YYREEE (reference sequence). Trimming left V 5 bases short and J 9 bases short, with 15 bases between. The CDR3 has 13 residues. CDR3 protein: CASRGGIDGEQFF. The CDR3 DNA sequence: TGTGCCAGCAGGGGGGGTATCGATGGTGAGCAGTTCTTC. Filled out from reference TRBV5-4 and TRBJ2-1, the complete variable domain reads ETGVTQSPTHLIKTRGQQVTLRCSSQSGHNTVSWYQQALGQGPQFIFQYYREEENGRGNFPPRFSGLQFPNYSSELNVNALELDDSALYLCASRGGIDGEQFFGPGTRLTVL.

V and J are TRBV7-2 and TRBJ1-6; TRBD1 aligns across 7 bases. Looked up from germline, CDR1 is SGHTA and CDR2 is FQGNSA. Trimming cost V 5 bases and J 4 bases; bases outside gene matches: 8. This CDR3 contains 16 residues. This CDR3 is CASSKDGTAYNSPLHF. The DNA for the CDR3 is TGTGCCAGCAGCAAAGACGGGACAGCGTATAATTCACCCCTCCACTTT.

The CDR3 DNA reads TGCGCCAGCAGCCAGGAAGCCCTGAACACTGAAGCTTTCTTT. This encodes CASSQEALNTEAFF. This chain uses TRBV4-3 with TRBJ1-1; D uncertain. Trimming removed 3 bases at V and 0 bases at J, with 8 bases between. Germline V gene lookup returns CDR1 LGHNA and CDR2 YSLEER. CDR3 length: 14 amino acids.

This chain joins TRBV14 and TRBJ1-1, with 7 bases that match TRBD1. This CDR3 contains 13 residues. The junction had 7 bases not matched to a gene; V was cut back by 4 bases and J by 8 bases. From germline, CDR1 is SGHDN and CDR2 FVKESK. CDR3 sequence reads: CASSPNAGGEAFF. CDR3 coding DNA: TGTGCCAGCAGCCCAAACGCAGGGGGGGAAGCTTTCTTT.

This chain links TRBV2 with TRBJ1-2, with a tentative D call TRBD1 (5 bases). V was trimmed by 10 bases and J by 5 bases, leaving 23 bases between them. The CDR3 is 15 amino acids. In germline, CDR1 is SNHLY, CDR2 FYNNEI. In nucleotides, the CDR3 is TGTGCCACTTCCACGACCCGGACAAGAGCTTATGGCTACACCTTC. This sequence encodes CATSTTRTRAYGYTF.

The rearrangement uses TRBV6-5 and TRBJ1-6; no reliable D call. This CDR3 spans 12 amino acids. Per germline, CDR1 MNHEY and CDR2 SVGAGI. V was pared by 1 base and J by 5 bases, with 0 bases between. This chain's CDR3 is CASSYYNSPLHF. The CDR3 DNA reads as TGTGCCAGCAGTTACTATAATTCACCCCTCCACTTT.

CDR3 region: CASSQVSGGAGAQYF. The CDR3 DNA follows: TGCGCCAGCAGCCAAGTTAGCGGGGGGGCCGGGGCGCAGTATTTT. This chain joins TRBV4-3 and TRBJ2-3; 11 bases match TRBD2. The CDR3 runs to 15 residues. The V gene end was trimmed by 1 base and the J gene end by 10 bases; junction bases not matched to a gene: 7. Germline assignment: CDR1 LGHNA and CDR2 YSLEER.

This clone has a handful of counts. V gene TRBV19 combines with J gene TRBJ1-3, with 7 bases fitting TRBD1. This CDR3 region has 14 residues. The V and J ends lost 3 bases and 3 bases, in that order; junction bases with no gene match: 2. Per germline, CDR1 LNHDA and CDR2 SQIVND (reference sequence). The CDR3 DNA sequence: TGTGCCAGTAGTATGGGACAGTTTGGAAACACCATATATTTT. It yields the protein CASSMGQFGNTIYF.

V and J are TRBV2 and TRBJ1-1; D possibly corresponds to TRBD1 (6 bases). This CDR3 spans 14 amino acids. V dropped 5 bases and J dropped 1 base, with 11 bases sitting between them. Germline V gene data show CDR1 as SNHLY and CDR2 as FYNNEI. The CDR3 nucleotides read TGTGCCAGCAGTATATACAGGGCGAACACTGAAGCTTTCTTT. Its translation: CASSIYRANTEAFF. The entire variable domain, with the rest obtained from reference TRBV2 and TRBJ1-1, is as follows: EPEVTQTPSHQVTQMGQEVILRCVPISNHLYFYWYRQILGQKVEFLVSFYNNEISEKSEIFDDQFSVERPDGSNFTLKIRSTKLEDSAMYFCASSIYRANTEAFFGQGTRLTVV.

V and J are TRBV11-1 and TRBJ2-3; D tentatively reads TRBD1 or TRBD2 (6 bases each). Per the germline V gene, CDR1 is SGHAT and CDR2 is FQDESV (reference sequence). Trimming left V 5 bases short and J 7 bases short, with 19 bases between. CDR3 length: 15 residues. CDR3 DNA: TGTGCCAGCAGCCCCGAGGGGGGATCGTTAAATACGCAGTATTTT. Protein sequence: CASSPEGGSLNTQYF. The full variable domain, rest sourced from reference TRBV11-1 and TRBJ2-3, is EAEVAQSPRYKITEKSQAVAFWCDPISGHATLYWYRQILGQGPELLVQFQDESVVDDSQLPKDRFSAERLKGVDSTLKIQPAELGDSAMYLCASSPEGGSLNTQYFGPGTRLTVL.

The chain has TRBV19 and TRBJ1-4, with D possibly TRBD1 on 5 matching bases. Germline CDR1 reads LNHDA; CDR2 reads SQIVND (reference sequence). The CDR3 runs 18 residues. The ends were cut back, 0 bases at V and 2 bases at J, with 16 bases in the middle. CDR3 sequence: CASSIDIILTATNEKLFF. In nucleotides, the CDR3 is TGTGCCAGTAGTATAGATATTATATTGACAGCCACTAATGAAAAACTGTTTTTT.

This clone was detected only once. The V call is TRBV7-8, the J call TRBJ2-1; TRBD2 matches 8 bases. The CDR3 covers 14 residues. Germline V gene sequence: CDR1 SGHVS, CDR2 FQNEAQ. V dropped 3 bases and J dropped 7; count of bases not matched to a gene: 5. The CDR3 is CASSFYGRENEQFF. The CDR3 nucleotides read TGTGCCAGCAGCTTCTACGGGAGGGAAAATGAGCAGTTCTTC. The full variable domain, with the rest looked up from reference TRBV7-8 and TRBJ2-1, is GAGVSQSPRYKVAKRGQDVALRCDPISGHVSLFWYQQALGQGPEFLTYFQNEAQLDKSGLPSDRFFAERPEGSVSTLKIQRTQQEDSAVYLCASSFYGRENEQFFGPGTRLTVL.

CDR3 sequence reads: CASSVGPANYEQYF. For the CDR3, the DNA is TGTGCCAGCAGCGTAGGTCCAGCGAACTACGAGCAGTACTTC. This chain joins TRBV9 and TRBJ2-7; no firm D call. Germline assignment: CDR1 SGDLS and CDR2 YYNGEE. V shed 0 bases and J shed 3 bases, with 10 bases lying between them. This CDR3 has 14 residues.

The chain carries TRBV27 and TRBJ2-1; weak D call: TRBD1 (6 bases). The CDR3 runs 15 residues. The V gene lost 7 bases and the J gene lost 6 bases, with 19 bases spanning the gap. CDR1 and CDR2 (germline): MNHEY, SMNVEV (reference sequence). CDR3 sequence (DNA): TGTGCCAGCAAAGAACAGTCAGGGGCGGGCAATGAGCAGTTCTTC. Translating it yields CASKEQSGAGNEQFF.